This T cell receptor beta chain appears in the sequencing data of a study of blood T cell repertoires in COVID-19. Study in general: T cells, B-cell-depleted T cells, or PBMCs provided the cDNA or gDNA that served as material.

Clones were sequenced by immunoSEQ multiplex PCR, and TCRdb holds only the in-frame ones, with some missing. Among almost 55,000 clones listed, approximately 90% were seen once. The CDR3 length is 16 residues. Germline values: CDR1 MGHDK, CDR2 SYGVNS. V lost 6 bases and J lost 2; bases outside the gene matches: 10. Input material: peripheral blood. This chain links TRBV25-1 with TRBJ1-5; 7 bases are shared with TRBD1. This sequence originates from a human donor in a cohort sampled during active COVID-19. The DNA for the CDR3 is TGTGCCAGCAGCGCTCAAGAGCAGGGGGGCAATCAGCCCCAGCATTTT. This encodes CASSAQEQGGNQPQHF.